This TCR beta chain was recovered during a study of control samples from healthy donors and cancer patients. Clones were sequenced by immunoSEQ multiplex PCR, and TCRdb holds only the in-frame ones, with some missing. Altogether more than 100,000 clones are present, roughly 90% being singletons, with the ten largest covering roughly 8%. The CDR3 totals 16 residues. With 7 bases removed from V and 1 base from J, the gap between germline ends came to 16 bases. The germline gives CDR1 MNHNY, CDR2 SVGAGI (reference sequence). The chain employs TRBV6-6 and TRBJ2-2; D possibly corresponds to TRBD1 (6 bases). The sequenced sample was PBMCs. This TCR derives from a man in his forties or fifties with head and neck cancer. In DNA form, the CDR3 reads TGTGCCAGCACCACAGGGACAAATCTGAACACCGGGGAGCTGTTTTTT. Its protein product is CASTTGTNLNTGELFF.